These T cell receptor beta chains were read from a single sample in a study of T cells after yellow fever vaccination. TCRdb reprocessed the 5' RACE reads with MiXCR, giving one entry per CDR3 protein. The sample carries approximately 610,000 distinct CDR3 sequences, roughly a sixth recorded once. This material consisted of PBMCs, taken roughly 5 days after the first yellow fever vaccination. The origin of the receptors is a man younger than 30 who received the YFV17D yellow fever vaccine. The CDR3 runs from the conserved cysteine through the conserved F or W. The D gene is left open where the match is weak. Not every row has a clone size; where given, it reads once, few, many or a size class.

J,length,D,V,size,CDR3,DNA
TRBJ2-1,13,-,TRBV4-1,few,CASSLYGANEQFF,TGCGCCAGCAGCCTCTACGGGGCGAATGAGCAGTTCTTC
TRBJ2-1,18,TRBD2,TRBV5-1,few,CASSLGGLAGGPTDEQFF,TGCGCCAGCAGCTTGGGGGGACTAGCGGGGGGTCCTACCGATGAGCAGTTCTTC
TRBJ1-2,13,TRBD1,TRBV12-3/TRBV12-4,many,CASRYDRDYGYTF,TGTGCCAGCAGATATGACAGGGACTATGGCTACACCTTC
TRBJ1-2,14,-,TRBV9,few,CASSVAQGNYGYTF,TGTGCCAGCAGCGTGGCACAGGGAAACTATGGCTACACCTTC
TRBJ1-1,12,-,TRBV20-1,-,CSARPVDGGAFF,TGCAGTGCTAGACCCGTGGACGGTGGAGCTTTCTTT
TRBJ1-2,13,TRBD1,TRBV28,many,CASSPRTGYGYTF,TGTGCCAGCAGTCCCCGGACAGGTTATGGCTACACCTTC
TRBJ2-4,14,-,TRBV2,few,CASGMGGIKNIQYF,TGTGCCAGCGGGATGGGGGGAATTAAAAACATTCAGTACTTC
TRBJ1-1,13,TRBD1,TRBV6-1,-,CASQGQGHTEAFF,TGTGCCAGTCAAGGACAGGGGCACACTGAAGCTTTCTTT
TRBJ2-4,16,TRBD2,TRBV7-9,-,CASSTNAGVAKNIQYF,TGTGCCAGCAGCACGAACGCGGGGGTAGCCAAAAACATTCAGTACTTC
TRBJ2-1,14,-,TRBV4-1,few,CASSQDRGVNEQFF,TGCGCCAGCAGCCAAGATAGAGGGGTCAATGAGCAGTTCTTC
TRBJ2-7,14,TRBD1,TRBV6-1,-,CASSTDRPLLEQYF,TGTGCCAGCAGTACGGACAGGCCACTTCTGGAGCAGTACTTC
TRBJ1-2,15,-,TRBV6-2/TRBV6-3,-,CASSYRFTANYGYTF,TGTGCCAGCAGTTACCGGTTTACAGCAAACTATGGCTACACCTTC
TRBJ2-5,15,-,TRBV11-2,-,CASSLVWGGEETQYF,TGTGCCAGCAGCTTAGTCTGGGGAGGAGAGGAGACCCAGTACTTC
TRBJ2-2,15,TRBD1,TRBV5-1,few,CASVAGTANTGELFF,TGCGCCAGCGTCGCCGGGACAGCGAACACCGGGGAGCTGTTTTTT
TRBJ1-6,16,-,TRBV12-3/TRBV12-4,-,CASSLYLGVGNSPLHF,TGTGCCAGCAGTTTATATCTAGGGGTGGGGAATTCACCCCTCCACTTT
TRBJ1-1,12,-,TRBV10-3,-,CAIGVDGTEAFF,TGTGCCATCGGGGTCGACGGCACTGAAGCTTTCTTT
TRBJ1-1,14,-,TRBV6-1,-,CASTTWQGDTEAFF,TGTGCCAGCACCACATGGCAGGGTGACACTGAAGCTTTCTTT
TRBJ1-5,14,-,TRBV5-6,-,CASTNRDSHQPQHF,TGTGCCAGCACCAATAGGGACTCCCATCAGCCCCAGCATTTT
TRBJ1-1,15,-,TRBV5-1,-,CASSWAGPPSTEAFF,TGCGCCAGCAGCTGGGCGGGACCGCCGAGCACTGAAGCTTTCTTT
TRBJ2-3,14,-,TRBV7-3,few,CASSPGHSTDTQYF,TGTGCCAGCAGCCCGGGACACTCCACAGATACGCAGTATTTT
TRBJ2-3,15,-,TRBV20-1,few,CSADQTRSITDTQYF,TGCAGTGCTGACCAAACTAGGAGCATCACAGATACGCAGTATTTT
TRBJ1-6,14,-,TRBV27,few,CASSGEQVNSPLHF,TGTGCCAGCAGTGGGGAACAAGTTAATTCACCCCTCCACTTT
TRBJ2-7,14,TRBD2,TRBV12-3/TRBV12-4,-,CASGHRAGKYEQYF,TGTGCCAGCGGACACAGAGCGGGGAAGTACGAGCAGTACTTC
TRBJ2-2,16,-,TRBV7-9,-,CASSSNPDTNTGELFF,TGTGCCAGCAGTTCGAACCCGGACACCAACACCGGGGAGCTGTTTTTT
TRBJ1-2,13,-,TRBV6-6,few,CASRSTDRYGYTF,TGTGCCAGCAGATCGACAGACCGCTATGGCTACACCTTC
TRBJ1-5,14,-,TRBV7-8,many,CASSKDFLNQPQHF,TGTGCCAGCAGCAAGGACTTTCTGAATCAGCCCCAGCATTTT